Presented here are 5 T cell receptor beta chains from one specimen sequenced in a study of identical twins. MiXCR, run by TCRdb on the 5' RACE reads, gives a single entry per CDR3 protein. The table shows 550,000 to 800,000 distinct CDR3 sequences, with about 7% occurring only once. These same data were also listed under a study on yellow fever vaccine responses in identical twins.

Source material: PBMCs. All receptors derive from a young woman in good health.

This clonotype appeared a few times. This rearrangement joins TRBV9 to TRBJ1-3; no clear D. Germline V gene sequence: CDR1 SGDLS, CDR2 YYNGEE. This CDR3 is built from 16 residues. V lost 5 bases to trimming and J lost 2 bases, with 17 bases between them. CDR3 sequence (DNA): TGTGCCAGCAGTCACCCAGTCAGAGATACTGGAAACACCATATATTTT. Translated: CASSHPVRDTGNTIYF.

This clonotype was seen more than once but under ten times. The chain is built from TRBV28 and TRBJ1-1; maybe TRBD1 (6 bases). CDR1 is MDHEN and CDR2 is SYDVKM in the germline V gene. The CDR3 contains 12 residues. V dropped 6 bases and J dropped 7 bases, with 12 bases sitting between them. The CDR3 region is CASRPTGIEAFF. The DNA of the CDR3 is TGTGCCAGCAGGCCGACAGGTATTGAAGCTTTCTTT.

In this sample, this clonotype turned up a few times. The chain is built from TRBV7-3 and TRBJ2-1; perhaps TRBD2 as D (6 bases). In germline, CDR1 is SGHTA, CDR2 FQGTGA. The V gene lost 0 bases and the J gene lost 7 bases, with 16 bases spanning the gap. CDR3 length: 16 amino acids. The chain's CDR3 is CASSLTPGGGSNEQFF. CDR3 in DNA: TGTGCCAGCAGCTTAACCCCCGGCGGAGGGAGTAATGAGCAGTTCTTC.

The V and J genes are TRBV5-1 and TRBJ2-5; 14 bases match TRBD2. The CDR3 extends over 16 amino acids. Trimming took 4 bases from V and 4 from J; bases not matched to a gene: 6. Germline CDR1 is SGHRS and CDR2 is YFSETQ. The CDR3 coding sequence is TGCGCCAGCAGCCCGGAGACTAGCGGGAGGGGAGAGACCCAGTACTTC. The encoded protein is CASSPETSGRGETQYF.

The genes are TRBV7-8 and TRBJ2-1; the match to TRBD1 covers 7 bases. The length of the CDR3 is 14 residues. Germline CDR1 and CDR2: SGHVS and FQNEAQ. Germline trimming cut 5 bases from V and 6 bases from J; bases unmatched to any gene: 7. The CDR3 bases are TGTGCCAGCAGCACAGGGGTAGCCTCCAATGAGCAGTTCTTC. It yields the protein CASSTGVASNEQFF.